Each of the 8 T cell receptor beta chains below was sequenced from the same sample in a study of radiation and T cells in renal cell carcinoma. Profiling relied on immunoSEQ multiplex PCR, and the TCRdb table lists in-frame clones only, not all of them. The sample includes more than 95,000 clones, about 81% seen only once; the top ten take 5.8%. As for time point: blood 2 weeks post-SBRT. Sample treatment: 15 Gy SBRT to primary tumor, nephrectomy 4 weeks later. The sample was blood, taken from a patient whose treatment included radiotherapy and nephrectomy. The receptor set was obtained from a man aged 45-65 years with renal cell carcinoma.

DNA for the CDR3: TGTGCCAGCTCACCGGGTGTTGGGGAATATGGCTACACCTTC. Its protein product is CASSPGVGEYGYTF. The rearrangement joins TRBV18 to TRBJ1-2; D call uncertain. Deletions cut 3 bases from V and 5 bases from J, with 13 bases between. CDR3 length: 14 residues. Germline loops: CDR1 KGHSH, CDR2 LQKENI.

The chain combines TRBV18 with TRBJ1-2; tentative D call: TRBD1 (6 bases). Trimming took off 4 bases at V and 8 bases at J, with 11 bases between the two ends. CDR3 length equals 12 residues. Germline-derived CDR1 and CDR2 are KGHSH and LQKENI. The CDR3 sequence is CASSLQGYGYTF. For the CDR3, the DNA is TGTGCCAGCTCACTTCAGGGGTACGGCTACACCTTC. Using reference TRBV18 and TRBJ1-2 for the parts outside the CDR3, the full variable domain is NAGVMQNPRHLVRRRGQEARLRCSPMKGHSHVYWYRQLPEEGLKFMVYLQKENIIDESGMPKERFSAEFPKEGPSILRIQQVVRGDSAAYFCASSLQGYGYTFGSGTRLTVV.

The chain combines TRBV7-2 with TRBJ1-5, with a possible D match to TRBD1 (5 bases). Germline V CDR1 and CDR2: SGHTA, FQGNSA. The CDR3 sequence is 12 residues long. Trimming took 5 bases from V and 5 from J, leaving 7 bases between them. CDR3 in DNA: TGTGCCAGCAGCCCGGGGGATCAGCCCCAGCATTTT. Its translation: CASSPGDQPQHF. The whole variable domain, filled in from reference TRBV7-2 and TRBJ1-5, reads GAGVSQSPSNKVTEKGKDVELRCDPISGHTALYWYRQSLGQGLEFLIYFQGNSAPDKSGLPSDRFSAERTGGSVSTLTIQRTQQEDSAVYLCASSPGDQPQHFGDGTRLSIL.

The rearrangement links TRBV7-9 to TRBJ1-1; possibly TRBD1 for D (5 bases). Looked up from germline, CDR1 is SEHNR and CDR2 is FQNEAQ (reference sequence). CDR3 length equals 16 residues. V dropped 5 bases and J dropped 4 bases, with 20 bases sitting between them. CDR3 DNA: TGTGCCAGCAGCCCCGCCTCCCAGGGCTGGGCCACTGAAGCTTTCTTT. Protein product: CASSPASQGWATEAFF.

The chain combines TRBV5-4 with TRBJ2-2, with D possibly being TRBD2 (6 bases). CDR3 length: 16 amino acids. Between the trimmed V and J ends, which lost 4 bases and 4 bases, there was a span of 17 bases. CDR1 and CDR2 (germline): SGHNT, YYREEE (reference sequence). CDR3 in DNA: TGTGCCAGCAGCCCAACCGGGGGAGCGGGCACCGGGGAGCTGTTTTTT. Amino acid sequence: CASSPTGGAGTGELFF.

Remarks on this clone: The sample holds other DNA sequences that translate to the same CDR3. This chain joins TRBV6-1 and TRBJ1-5; D is ambiguous. Looked up from germline, CDR1 is MNHNS and CDR2 is SASEGT. This CDR3 spans 12 amino acids. V was shortened by 6 bases and J by 2 bases, with 5 bases between the two germline ends. The CDR3 here is CASRRGNQPQHF. In DNA form, the CDR3 reads TGTGCCAGCAGGCGAGGCAATCAGCCCCAGCATTTT.

The chain joins TRBV9 to TRBJ2-7; TRBD1 or TRBD2 may be the D gene (5 bases each). This CDR3 comprises 16 residues. V was shortened by 4 bases and J by 6 bases, with 23 bases between the two germline ends. Germline V gene lookup returns CDR1 SGDLS and CDR2 YYNGEE. CDR3: CASSSGRAYSPFEQYF. CDR3 DNA sequence: TGTGCCAGCAGCTCGGGACGGGCCTACAGCCCTTTCGAGCAGTACTTC.

The genes are TRBV6-5 and TRBJ2-2; D might be TRBD1 (6 bases). The V and J ends lost 7 bases and 5 bases respectively, with 11 bases between them. The germline V gene has CDR1 MNHEY and CDR2 SVGAGI. This CDR3 has 13 amino acids. CDR3 residues: CASMSGETGELFF. CDR3 sequence (DNA): TGTGCCAGCATGTCAGGGGAAACCGGGGAGCTGTTTTTT.